The entry below describes one T cell receptor beta chain. Its antigen is not known. Sequencing used immunoSEQ multiplex PCR; TCRdb keeps in-frame clones, though not all of them. Counted here are about 28,000 clones, more than 70% occurring once; the ten biggest clones make up 30%. Viral peptide pool expansion of antigen-specific CD4+ T cells preceded sequencing in the ViraFEST assay. Culture lasted about ten days before CD4+ T cell isolation. None of the vaccinated had previously contracted SARS-CoV-2, and their nucleocapsid antibodies tested negative. With roughly 9.5 ug/ml peptides and 7.5 to 10 IU/ml IL-2, fewer than 2.5 million PBMC per well were cultured. Both day 3 and day 7 saw half the medium replaced with IL-2 medium. Germline V CDR1 and CDR2: LNHDA, SQIVND (reference sequence). The CDR3 extends over 14 amino acids. V lost 5 bases to trimming and J lost 8 bases, with 18 bases between them. The data were taken from a study of vaccination effects on CD4 cells after COVID-19. Study context: Two doses of either BNT162b2 or mRNA-1273 were given to each participant. Study findings and constraints: In vaccinees who were healthy, merely 1 out of 255 vaccine-induced clones cross-reacted with common cold coronaviruses.

The sequencing used CD4+ T cells from PBMCs cultured with SARS-CoV-2 spike peptides, collected before COVID-19 vaccination. V usage is TRBV19 and J usage is TRBJ1-1, with D possibly being TRBD1 (6 bases). This sequence was found in a human donor who received a COVID-19 vaccine. As DNA, the CDR3 is TGTGCCAGTAGTGGTTTCGAATACAGGGAGGAAGCTTTCTTT. Translating gives CASSGFEYREEAFF.